A single sample is the source of the 5 T cell receptor beta chains below, sequenced in a study of blood T cell repertoires in COVID-19. Only in-frame clones appear in the TCRdb table, and some are missing; sequencing was by immunoSEQ multiplex PCR. Among around 300,000 clones, 80% to 90% were seen once, and the ten largest hold 1%. The sequenced sample was peripheral blood. Receptors were obtained from a man aged 50-59 years with active or convalescent COVID-19.

V gene TRBV5-1 combines with J gene TRBJ2-5, with D possibly TRBD2 on 7 matching bases. Germline values: CDR1 SGHRS, CDR2 YFSETQ. The CDR3 is made up of 14 amino acids. V was clipped by 3 bases and J by 5 bases, with 14 bases between them. The CDR3 protein is CASSWGGLAETQYF. CDR3 sequence (DNA): TGCGCCAGCAGCTGGGGGGGCCTGGCGGAGACCCAGTACTTC.

The chain recombines TRBV28 with TRBJ1-3; D is unclear. The CDR3 length is 14 residues. The V end lost 8 bases, the J end lost 3 bases, and 14 bases lay between the germline ends. CDR1 and CDR2 (germline): MDHEN, SYDVKM. The CDR3 region has the DNA TGTGCCAGCGTGGCAGGCGACCTTGGAAACACCATATATTTT. Its protein product is CASVAGDLGNTIYF. Supplemented by reference TRBV28 and TRBJ1-3, the full variable domain reads DVKVTQSSRYLVKRTGEKVFLECVQDMDHENMFWYRQDPGLGLRLIYFSYDVKMKEKGDIPEGYSVSREKKERFSLILESASTNQTSMYLCASVAGDLGNTIYFGEGSWLTVV.

The J gene is TRBJ1-2, the V gene TRBV30, with 10 positions matching TRBD1. The CDR3 sequence is 13 residues long. Losses at the gene ends were 1 base for V and 7 bases for J; bases not matched to a gene: 3. Per germline, CDR1 GTSNPN and CDR2 SVGIG (reference sequence). In DNA form, the CDR3 reads TGTGCCTGGAGTGCCGACAGGGGGCTTGGCTACACCTTC. This codes for CAWSADRGLGYTF.

This clone has a single count. The genes are TRBV6-9 and TRBJ2-7, with TRBD1 matching 7 bases. This CDR3 comprises 15 residues. CDR1 and CDR2 from the germline V gene are MNHGY and SVAAGI. After removal of 0 bases from V and 3 bases from J, the junction contained 5 bases not matched to a gene. CDR3 bases: TGTGCCAGCAGTTATTCGGACAGGCTATACTACGAGCAGTACTTC. It encodes CASSYSDRLYYEQYF.

This chain joins TRBV14 and TRBJ2-2; 10 positions agree with TRBD2. The CDR3 consists of 15 residues. With V trimmed by 4 bases and J by 7 bases, 6 bases remained unmatched. Germline assignment: CDR1 SGHDN and CDR2 FVKESK. CDR3 sequence (DNA): TGTGCCAGCAGCCGAGATAGCGGGAGGTTCGGGGAGCTGTTTTTT. It yields the protein CASSRDSGRFGELFF.